This passage covers 11 T cell receptor beta chains from one sample sequenced in a study of regulatory T cells in long-lasting Graves disease. As for time point: newly diagnosed GD, antithyroid drugs for less than 3 months. TCR sequences were obtained from RNA taken from PBMCs. The TCR beta library used iRepertoire HTBI primers with Arm-PCR amplification of CDR3. TCRdb analysed the multiplex PCR reads with MiXCR anew, one entry per CDR3 protein. The sample records hundreds of thousands of distinct CDR3 sequences, over 15% being singletons. In addition, the sample was reused for a study of T cells in Graves' hyperthyroidism and ophthalmopathy.

This specimen was peripheral blood mononuclear cells (PBMCs), taken at new diagnosis, from a patient treated with antithyroid drugs. These receptors were obtained from a young woman with Graves disease.

A remark on this clonotype: A far larger clone is off by one base, so a read error is likely. The chain carries TRBV20-1 and TRBJ2-7, with TRBD2 matching over 16 bases. Germline V gene lookup returns CDR1 DFQATT and CDR2 SNEGSKA (reference sequence). The CDR3 has 22 amino acids. The CDR3 region has the DNA TGCAGTGCCAGGGGTACCTCCGGGACTAGCGGGAGGGCCGTGAGCTCCTACAATGAGCAGTGCTTC. Translated, it gives CSARGTSGTSGRAVSSYNEQCF.

This clonotype was counted ten times or more. The chain joins TRBV28 to TRBJ2-7; 9 nucleotides agree with TRBD1. The trim removed 8 bases at V and 2 bases at J, leaving 7 bases unmatched. Germline loops: CDR1 MDHEN, CDR2 SYDVKM. The CDR3 totals 14 residues. CDR3 coding DNA: TGTGCCAGCGTGGGGACAGGGTTAACCTACGAGCAGTACTTC. Its translation is CASVGTGLTYEQYF.

This clonotype was found a few times. A junction boundary mismatches the germline segment, possibly from a read error. The chain employs TRBV24-1 and TRBJ2-2; 9 positions agree with TRBD2. The CDR3 has 14 amino acids. Germline V gene data show CDR1 as KGHDR and CDR2 as SFDVKD. CDR3 in amino acids: CATKASGIAGELFF. In DNA form, the CDR3 reads TGTGCCACCAAGGCTAGCGGGATTGCCGGGGAGTTGTTTTTT.

The genes are TRBV19 and TRBJ1-2; tentatively, D is TRBD1 (5 bases). V lost 1 base and J 0 bases, leaving 12 bases between the germline ends. Germline V lookup: CDR1 LNHDA, CDR2 SQIVND (reference sequence). CDR3 length: 16 amino acids. The CDR3 DNA follows: TGTGCCAGTAGTATAGTGGGGACCGAGGCTAACTATGGCTACACCTTC. Amino acid sequence: CASSIVGTEANYGYTF. Based on the CDR3 plus reference TRBV19 and TRBJ1-2, the full variable domain is DGGITQSPKYLFRKEGQNVTLSCEQNLNHDAMYWYRQDPGQGLRLIYYSQIVNDFQKGDIAEGYSVSREKKESFPLTVTSAQKNPTAFYLCASSIVGTEANYGYTFGSGTRLTVV.

Many counts were recorded for this clonotype. The chain recombines TRBV27 with TRBJ2-3; a weak D match, TRBD1 (6 bases). V was clipped by 5 bases and J by 2 bases, with 17 bases between them. CDR3 length: 16 amino acids. The germline CDR1 and CDR2 sequences are MNHEY and SMNVEV (reference sequence). CDR3 sequence: CASSPPGVNSTDTQYF. The CDR3 region has the DNA TGTGCCAGCAGTCCCCCAGGGGTGAATTCCACAGATACGCAGTATTTT.

Only a few counts were recorded for this clonotype. The chain has TRBV29-1 and TRBJ1-2, with TRBD1 matching 11 bases. This CDR3 is 14 amino acids long. J lost 4 bases, V lost 3 bases, and 4 bases had no gene match. Germline values: CDR1 SQVTM, CDR2 ANQGSEA. The CDR3 is CSVDWTGGSYGYTF. Written as DNA, the CDR3 is TGCAGCGTTGATTGGACAGGGGGCTCCTATGGCTACACCTTC.

This clonotype has at least ten counts. The chain is built from TRBV6-2 or TRBV6-3 and TRBJ2-7; D possibly corresponds to TRBD2 (5 bases). Per the germline V gene, CDR1 is MNHEY and CDR2 is SVGEGT. The CDR3 has 17 amino acids. V was pared by 8 bases and J by 5 bases, with 28 bases between. CDR3: CASSPDPHTRKINEQYF. For the CDR3, the DNA is TGTGCCAGCTCTCCGGACCCTCATACTAGGAAGATTAACGAGCAGTACTTC.

This chain links TRBV10-1 with TRBJ2-1, with no clear D. This CDR3 has 13 residues. The V end lost 3 bases, the J end lost 7 bases, and 10 bases lay between the germline ends. Per the germline V gene, CDR1 is WNHNN and CDR2 is SYGVQD (reference sequence). This CDR3 reads CASSDLTSNEQFF. The CDR3 bases are TGCGCCAGCAGTGATCTGACATCAAATGAGCAGTTCTTC.

In this sample, this clonotype turned up many times. This chain joins TRBV28 and TRBJ2-3, with no clear D. V gave up 4 bases and J gave up 1 base, with 12 bases separating them. The CDR3 spans 15 residues. Germline values: CDR1 MDHEN, CDR2 SYDVKM. The chain's CDR3 is CASSYTQLGTDTQYF. For the CDR3, the DNA is TGTGCCAGCAGTTATACTCAGCTGGGCACAGATACGCAGTATTTT.

The genes are TRBV6-1 and TRBJ2-1, with 7 bases that match TRBD2. The germline V gene has CDR1 MNHNS and CDR2 SASEGT. The junction had 12 bases not matched to a gene; V was cut back by 5 bases and J by 5 bases. The CDR3 runs 16 residues. CDR3: CASSTQKGGRNNEQFF. The CDR3 nucleotides read TGTGCCAGCAGTACCCAAAAGGGAGGGCGAAACAATGAGCAGTTCTTC.

J is TRBJ2-3 and V is TRBV4-3, with TRBD2 matching 12 bases. Germline loops: CDR1 LGHNA, CDR2 YSLEER. V gave up 2 bases and J gave up 5 bases; unmatched junction bases: 2. CDR3 length equals 15 residues. CDR3: CASSQRLAGVDTQYF. CDR3 in DNA: TGCGCCAGCAGCCAAAGACTAGCGGGAGTAGATACGCAGTATTTT.